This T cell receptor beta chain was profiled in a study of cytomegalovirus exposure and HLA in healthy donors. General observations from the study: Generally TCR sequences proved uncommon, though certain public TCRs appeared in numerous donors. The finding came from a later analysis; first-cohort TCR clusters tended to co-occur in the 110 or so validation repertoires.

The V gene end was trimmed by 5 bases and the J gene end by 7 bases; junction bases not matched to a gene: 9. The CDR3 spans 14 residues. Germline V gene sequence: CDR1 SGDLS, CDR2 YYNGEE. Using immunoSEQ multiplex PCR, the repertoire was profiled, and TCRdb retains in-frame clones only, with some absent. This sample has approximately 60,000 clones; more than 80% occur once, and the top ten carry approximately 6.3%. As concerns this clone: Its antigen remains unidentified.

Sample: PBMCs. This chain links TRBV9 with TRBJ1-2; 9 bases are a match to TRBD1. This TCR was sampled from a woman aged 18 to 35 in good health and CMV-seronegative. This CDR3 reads CASSGTGNPGGYTF. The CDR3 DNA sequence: TGTGCCAGCAGTGGGACAGGGAATCCTGGTGGCTACACCTTC.